Below, 16 T cell receptor beta chains from the same sample are listed, as sequenced in a study of response to subunit inactivated influenza vaccine. In TCRdb, the RT-PCR reads were re-called with MiXCR into one record per CDR3 protein. The top ten hold 2.5% to 3% of the sample, which has roughly 550,000 distinct CDR3 sequences, under 30% seen once. The same data also contributed to another study, on T cells expressing NK-cell markers. According to that study: 5'RACE template switching with UMIs generated TCR beta cDNA.

This material consisted of CD4+ T cells sorted from PBMCs, taken about 13 days after vaccination. The receptors stem from a middle-aged man who received an inactivated influenza vaccine.

The chain carries TRBV12-3 or TRBV12-4 and TRBJ1-1; TRBD1 aligns across 7 bases. The CDR3 spans 14 residues. Trimming cost V 6 bases and J 1 base; bases outside gene matches: 5. In DNA form, the CDR3 reads TGTGCCAGCAGCACCGGGACAGCGAACACTGAAGCTTTCTTT. The encoded protein is CASSTGTANTEAFF.

This sequence joins TRBV11-2 and TRBJ2-1; TRBD2 aligns across 9 bases. CDR1 and CDR2 (germline): SGHAT, FQNNGV. J gave up 6 bases and V 6 bases, and 9 bases lay outside the gene matches. The CDR3 is 15 residues long. CDR3 in DNA: TGTGCCAGCAGAAAGCCGGGACTAGCAAGCAATGAGCAGTTCTTC. This sequence encodes CASRKPGLASNEQFF.

DNA of the CDR3: TGTGCCAGCAGTTCATCTCTTAGCAATCAGCCCCAGCATTTT. Protein: CASSSSLSNQPQHF. The V call is TRBV12-3 or TRBV12-4, the J call TRBJ1-5; no clear D. V dropped 4 bases and J dropped 0 bases, with 7 bases sitting between them. The CDR3 consists of 14 residues.

This chain uses TRBV21-1 with TRBJ2-4; TRBD1 is taken as the D call from the table, unchecked against the DNA. TRBV21-1 is deemed a pseudogene. This CDR3 comprises 17 residues. CDR3 DNA: TGTGCCAGCAGCAAGCGGGACAGGGGGCGCGCCAAAAACATTCAGTACTTC. Translation: CASSKRDRGRAKNIQYF.

The rearrangement uses TRBV20-1 and TRBJ2-5; D gene uncertain. V dropped 3 bases and J dropped 4 bases, with 12 bases sitting between them. CDR1 DFQATT and CDR2 SNEGSKA come from the germline V gene (reference sequence). This CDR3 is 13 amino acids long. The CDR3 reads CSASGASLETQYF. Written as DNA, the CDR3 is TGCAGTGCTAGCGGAGCATCCCTAGAGACCCAGTACTTC.

This clonotype was observed a few times. CDR3 protein: CASSQGAGEQYF. CDR3 coding DNA: TGTGCCAGCAGCCAGGGGGCTGGCGAGCAGTACTTC. J is TRBJ2-7 and V is TRBV7-9; TRBD1 agrees at 8 bases. Germline V gene data show CDR1 as SEHNR and CDR2 as FQNEAQ (reference sequence). This CDR3 is 12 amino acids long. V trimming: 5 bases; J trimming: 6 bases; junction bases outside the gene matches: 3.

This clonotype was picked up a small number of times. The chain couples TRBV6-4 to TRBJ2-3; D remains unclear. CDR3 length: 16 residues. V dropped 4 bases and J dropped 0 bases, with 14 bases sitting between them. CDR1 and CDR2 (germline): MRHNA, SNTAGT. CDR3 region: CASSVDSFSSTDTQYF. The DNA for the CDR3 is TGTGCCAGCAGTGTTGACTCTTTCTCTAGCACAGATACGCAGTATTTT.

In this sample, this clonotype turned up many times. The chain uses TRBV6-2 or TRBV6-3 and TRBJ2-6; 8 positions agree with TRBD1. Germline CDR1 is MNHEY and CDR2 is SVGEGT. Losses at the gene ends were 4 bases for V and 2 bases for J; bases not matched to a gene: 10. This CDR3 spans 18 amino acids. The DNA of the CDR3 is TGTGCCAGCAGTTCAACCCCGGGACAGGTTACTGGGGCCAACGTCCTGACTTTC. Translated, it gives CASSSTPGQVTGANVLTF.

The chain employs TRBV7-2 and TRBJ1-3; D not certain. Trimming removed 1 base at V and 7 bases at J, with 8 bases between. The length of the CDR3 is 13 residues. CDR1 is SGHTA and CDR2 is FQGNSA in the germline V gene. The DNA of the CDR3 is TGTGCCAGCAGCTTAGGTGTTGGGAACACCATATATTTT. This sequence encodes CASSLGVGNTIYF.

This clonotype was seen a handful of times. The chain couples TRBV29-1 to TRBJ2-7; D is ambiguous. V was trimmed by 4 bases and J by 0 bases, leaving 10 bases between them. Germline values: CDR1 SQVTM, CDR2 ANQGSEA. This CDR3 is 13 amino acids long. The CDR3 coding sequence is TGCAGCGTTGTCCGACTCGGCTCCTACGAGCAGTACTTC. Its translation: CSVVRLGSYEQYF.

The V and J genes are TRBV6-1 and TRBJ2-1, with D possibly being TRBD1 or TRBD2 (5 bases each). The V gene lost 8 bases and the J gene lost 6 bases, with 17 bases spanning the gap. From germline, CDR1 is MNHNS and CDR2 SASEGT. CDR3 size: 14 residues. For the CDR3, the DNA is TGTGCCAGCGGCCCAGGGAGTTTGGGCAATGAGCAGTTCTTC. It codes for CASGPGSLGNEQFF.

This clonotype was observed many times. This chain uses TRBV12-3 or TRBV12-4 with TRBJ1-5; D is unresolved. Trimming cost V 7 bases and J 2 bases, with 21 bases left between them. The CDR3 runs 17 residues. The CDR3 loop is CASTSRASRIGNQPQHF. The CDR3 nucleotides are TGTGCCAGCACTTCCCGGGCAAGTCGCATTGGCAATCAGCCCCAGCATTTT.

This clonotype was found a few times. At one end, the junction sequence differs from germline, possibly due to a read error. The chain employs TRBV7-7 and TRBJ2-1; D uncertain. This CDR3 contains 15 residues. Germline V lookup: CDR1 SSHAT, CDR2 FNYEAQ (reference sequence). The CDR3 bases are TGTGCTAGCAGCCCAGGATGGGGTCGTAACAATGAGCAGTTCTTC. It codes for CASSPGWGRNNEQFF. Complete variable domain (other parts from reference TRBV7-7 and TRBJ2-1): GAGVSQSPRYKVTKRGQDVTLRCDPISSHATLYWYQQALGQGPEFLTYFNYEAQPDKSGLPSDRFSAERPEGSISTLTIQRTEQRDSAMYRCASSPGWGRNNEQFFGPGTRLTVL.

This clonotype was found a few times. J is TRBJ1-5 and V is TRBV10-3; the D gene is possibly TRBD1 (6 bases). The V end was cut by 5 bases, the J end by 6 bases, with 11 bases between. Germline lookup yields CDR1 ENHRY and CDR2 SYGVKD. The CDR3 covers 13 residues. The CDR3 is CAISSGAGQPQHF. In nucleotides, the CDR3 is TGTGCCATCAGTTCAGGGGCAGGTCAGCCCCAGCATTTT.

In this sample, this clonotype turned up many times. The chain recombines TRBV5-1 with TRBJ2-1; maybe TRBD2 (6 bases). Germline V gene sequence: CDR1 SGHRS, CDR2 YFSETQ. V dropped 0 bases and J dropped 0 bases, with 7 bases sitting between them. The CDR3 loop spans 15 amino acids. CDR3 residues: CASSLGDFSYNEQFF. The CDR3 DNA reads as TGCGCCAGCAGCTTGGGGGACTTCTCCTACAATGAGCAGTTCTTC.

This chain connects TRBV18 to TRBJ1-1; D not resolved. This CDR3 is built from 14 residues. Germline CDR1 KGHSH, CDR2 LQKENI. V was cut by 2 bases and J by 3 bases, with 10 bases left in between. CDR3 loop: CASSPDSGYTEAFF. The CDR3, as DNA: TGTGCCAGCTCACCAGACTCGGGGTACACTGAAGCTTTCTTT.